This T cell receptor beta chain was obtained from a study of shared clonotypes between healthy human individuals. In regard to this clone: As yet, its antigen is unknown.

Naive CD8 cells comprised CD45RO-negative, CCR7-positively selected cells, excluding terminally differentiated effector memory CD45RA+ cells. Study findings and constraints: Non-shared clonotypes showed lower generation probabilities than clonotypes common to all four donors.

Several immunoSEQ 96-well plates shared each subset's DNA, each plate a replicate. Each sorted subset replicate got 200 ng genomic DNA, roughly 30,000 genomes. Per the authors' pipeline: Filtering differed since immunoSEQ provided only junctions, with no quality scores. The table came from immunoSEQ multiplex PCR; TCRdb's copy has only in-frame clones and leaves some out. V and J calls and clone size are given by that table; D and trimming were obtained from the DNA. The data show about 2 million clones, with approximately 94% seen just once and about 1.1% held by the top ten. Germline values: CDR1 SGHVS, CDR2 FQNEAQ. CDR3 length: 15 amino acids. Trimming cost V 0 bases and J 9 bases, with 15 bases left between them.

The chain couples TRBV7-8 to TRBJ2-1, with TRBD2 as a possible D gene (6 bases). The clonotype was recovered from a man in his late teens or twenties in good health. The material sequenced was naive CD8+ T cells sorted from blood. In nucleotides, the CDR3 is TGTGCCAGCAGCTTAGCGCCGGAGGGCCCCAGTGAGCAGTTCTTC. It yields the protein CASSLAPEGPSEQFF.